The rows below give T cell receptor beta chains drawn from one sample of a study of T cells after yellow fever vaccination. TCRdb passed the 5' RACE reads through MiXCR, listing each CDR3 protein once. The data contain under 300,000 distinct CDR3 sequences, 6.9% of them singletons. The source material was CD4+ T cells sorted from PBMCs, sampled 15 days after the yellow fever booster vaccination. Every receptor here comes from a man aged 30 to 39 who received the YFV17D yellow fever vaccine. Both conserved end residues are part of each CDR3. D genes are given only for firm matches. Size is stated for part of the rows, as once, few or many counts, or as a class when the clone is expanded.

d_call: TRBD2
j_call: TRBJ2-5
v_call: TRBV7-2
clone_size: -
cdr3_nt: TGTGCCAGCACCGCCGGACTAGCACAAGAGACCCAGTACTTC
cdr3_aa: CASTAGLAQETQYF

d_call: TRBD2
j_call: TRBJ2-1
v_call: TRBV20-1
clone_size: -
cdr3_nt: TGCAGTGCTAGATACTCGCGCGCCGGACTAGCGGTCTACAATGAGCAGTTCTTC
cdr3_aa: CSARYSRAGLAVYNEQFF

d_call: TRBD2
j_call: TRBJ2-1
v_call: TRBV7-2
clone_size: many
cdr3_nt: TGTGCCAGCAGCTTAGGCGGGGGAGGGTCCTACAATGAGCAGTTCTTC
cdr3_aa: CASSLGGGGSYNEQFF

d_call: -
j_call: TRBJ2-1
v_call: TRBV5-1
clone_size: many
cdr3_nt: TGCGCCAGCAGCTCGTTATCGAACACTCTGAGGGTGGCCACCTACAATGAGCAGTTCTTC
cdr3_aa: CASSSLSNTLRVATYNEQFF

d_call: TRBD1
j_call: TRBJ1-2
v_call: TRBV19
clone_size: few
cdr3_nt: TGTGCCAGTACCAGAGGGGGACAGGGAATCTATGGCTACACCTTC
cdr3_aa: CASTRGGQGIYGYTF

d_call: -
j_call: TRBJ2-5
v_call: TRBV5-1
clone_size: -
cdr3_nt: TGCGTCAGCAGCCTCATCAACGGCGGAGTTAGGGCCCAGTACTTC
cdr3_aa: CVSSLINGGVRAQYF

d_call: -
j_call: TRBJ1-4
v_call: TRBV5-1
clone_size: few
cdr3_nt: TGCGCCAGCAGCCCCCGGACAGCATCGAGGGGTGAAAAACTGTTTTTT
cdr3_aa: CASSPRTASRGEKLFF

d_call: -
j_call: TRBJ2-7
v_call: TRBV27
clone_size: -
cdr3_nt: TGTGCCATCAAACTCTGCTCCGAGCAGTACTTC
cdr3_aa: CAIKLCSEQYF

d_call: -
j_call: TRBJ1-1
v_call: TRBV19
clone_size: few
cdr3_nt: TGTGCCAGTAGTGTCCGCCGGGGCCAGCGGAACACTGAAGCTTTCTTT
cdr3_aa: CASSVRRGQRNTEAFF

d_call: TRBD1
j_call: TRBJ2-2
v_call: TRBV20-1
clone_size: few
cdr3_nt: TGCAGTGCTTCCGACGGGACAGGGGGACACGGGGAGCTGTTTTTT
cdr3_aa: CSASDGTGGHGELFF

d_call: -
j_call: TRBJ2-3
v_call: TRBV5-6
clone_size: many
cdr3_nt: TGTGCCAGCAGCTTGGGTCTCGCAGATACAGCGCAGTATTTT
cdr3_aa: CASSLGLADTAQYF

d_call: -
j_call: TRBJ1-6
v_call: TRBV20-1
clone_size: -
cdr3_nt: TGCAGGGGGGCAGGGTCGGACTCACCCCTCCACTTT
cdr3_aa: CRGAGSDSPLHF

d_call: -
j_call: TRBJ2-3
v_call: TRBV20-1
clone_size: -
cdr3_nt: TGCAGTGCTATCGATGTTGAGCGGGCTAGCACAGATACGCAGTATTTT
cdr3_aa: CSAIDVERASTDTQYF

d_call: -
j_call: TRBJ2-7
v_call: TRBV20-1
clone_size: many
cdr3_nt: TGCAGTGCTAGAGTCGCTAGCGCCTCCTACGAGCAGTACTTC
cdr3_aa: CSARVASASYEQYF

d_call: -
j_call: TRBJ1-4
v_call: TRBV20-1
clone_size: many
cdr3_nt: TGCAGTGCTAGCCTCGGGACCCGTAATGAAAAACTGTTTTTT
cdr3_aa: CSASLGTRNEKLFF

d_call: -
j_call: TRBJ1-2
v_call: TRBV24-1
clone_size: few
cdr3_nt: TGTGCCACCAGTGATGGAGGGATCCGTGGCTACACCTTC
cdr3_aa: CATSDGGIRGYTF

d_call: -
j_call: TRBJ2-5
v_call: TRBV6-6
clone_size: few
cdr3_nt: TGTGCCAGCAGTCAGGGGAGTTTGACCCAGTACTTC
cdr3_aa: CASSQGSLTQYF

d_call: -
j_call: TRBJ2-5
v_call: TRBV27
clone_size: few
cdr3_nt: TGTGCCAGCAGTTTACGGGAGCGGGAGACCCAGTACTTC
cdr3_aa: CASSLRERETQYF

d_call: -
j_call: TRBJ1-2
v_call: TRBV12-3/TRBV12-4
clone_size: few
cdr3_nt: TGTGCCAGCAGTCTAAGGGGGACCCTCTCTGGCTACACCTTC
cdr3_aa: CASSLRGTLSGYTF

d_call: -
j_call: TRBJ2-5
v_call: TRBV7-9
clone_size: few
cdr3_nt: TGTGCCAGCAGCCCCGTTTCCAGTTTTGAGACCCAGTACTTC
cdr3_aa: CASSPVSSFETQYF

d_call: -
j_call: TRBJ1-6
v_call: TRBV10-3
clone_size: few
cdr3_nt: TGTGCCATCAGTGCCGGGTTCTCGAATTCACCCCTCCACTTT
cdr3_aa: CAISAGFSNSPLHF

d_call: -
j_call: TRBJ1-1
v_call: TRBV18
clone_size: -
cdr3_nt: TGTGCCAGCTCACCAATGTTCGGTCAGGGGGAAGCTTTCTTT
cdr3_aa: CASSPMFGQGEAFF

d_call: TRBD1
j_call: TRBJ2-5
v_call: TRBV24-1
clone_size: few
cdr3_nt: TGTGCCACCAGTGATGCCGGACAGGGGGTAGGGGAGACCCAGTACTTC
cdr3_aa: CATSDAGQGVGETQYF

d_call: -
j_call: TRBJ2-7
v_call: TRBV5-6
clone_size: many
cdr3_nt: TGTGCCAGCAGCAGAGCAACGGGAGTGGGCTACGAGCAGTACTTC
cdr3_aa: CASSRATGVGYEQYF

d_call: -
j_call: TRBJ1-3
v_call: TRBV5-1
clone_size: few
cdr3_nt: TGCGCCAGCAGCAGAGAAACAGGGACCGGAAACACCATATATTTT
cdr3_aa: CASSRETGTGNTIYF

d_call: TRBD2
j_call: TRBJ2-1
v_call: TRBV4-3
clone_size: many
cdr3_nt: TGCGCCAGCAGCCAACTGAGCGGGAGTGTGTTATTAGAGCAGTTCTTC
cdr3_aa: CASSQLSGSVLLEQFF

d_call: -
j_call: TRBJ2-4
v_call: TRBV10-1
clone_size: few
cdr3_nt: TGCGCCAGCAGTACTCTTGGCCAGGGAGAGGACATTCAGTACTTC
cdr3_aa: CASSTLGQGEDIQYF